Each of the 24 T cell receptor beta chains below was sequenced from the same sample in a study of cytomegalovirus exposure and HLA in healthy donors. PCR employed 60 Vbeta and 13 Jbeta primers. Clones were sequenced by immunoSEQ multiplex PCR, and TCRdb holds only the in-frame ones, with some missing. The sample consists of about 140,000 clones, around 77% of them appearing once. The specimen sequenced was PBMCs. The receptors originated from a young man in good health and CMV-seronegative.

Comment on this clone: Within the sample, other DNA sequences also encode this same CDR3. The chain employs TRBV7-9 and TRBJ2-7; TRBD2 aligns across 8 bases. The germline gives CDR1 SEHNR, CDR2 FQNEAQ (reference sequence). The CDR3 covers 13 residues. V shed 2 bases, J shed 4 bases, and the junction held 1 base outside the gene matches. The CDR3, as DNA: TGTGCCAGCAGCTTAACTAGCGGATACGAGCAGTACTTC. Translated: CASSLTSGYEQYF. The full variable domain, in which reference TRBV7-9 and TRBJ2-7 provide the parts outside the CDR3, is DTGVSQNPRHKITKRGQNVTFRCDPISEHNRLYWYRQTLGQGPEFLTYFQNEAQLEKSRLLSDRFSAERPKGSFSTLEIQRTEQGDSAMYLCASSLTSGYEQYFGPGTRLTVT.

The chain has TRBV28 and TRBJ1-2; 8 bases agree with TRBD1. Losses at the gene ends were 0 bases for V and 4 bases for J; bases not matched to a gene: 10. The CDR3 sequence is 17 residues long. Looked up from germline, CDR1 is MDHEN and CDR2 is SYDVKM. CDR3 protein: CASSLWAGTGFSYGYTF. The CDR3 nucleotides are TGTGCCAGCAGTTTATGGGCCGGGACAGGTTTTTCCTATGGCTACACCTTC.

J is TRBJ2-1 and V is TRBV11-3, with TRBD2 matching 9 bases. Germline CDR1 and CDR2: SGHNT and YENEEA. The CDR3 runs to 15 residues. Germline trimming cut 4 bases from V and 9 bases from J; bases unmatched to any gene: 10. As DNA, the CDR3 is TGTGCCAGCAGCTCACTGGCGGGAGGGTCTAGTGAGCAGTTCTTC. It specifies CASSSLAGGSSEQFF.

The gene calls are TRBV7-9 and TRBJ2-2; D unclear. Germline lookup yields CDR1 SEHNR and CDR2 FQNEAQ (reference sequence). Trimming shortened V by 7 bases and J by 7 bases, and 4 bases separated the two germline ends. The CDR3 contains 10 residues. The CDR3 sequence: CASNGGELFF. DNA of the CDR3: TGTGCCAGCAACGGCGGGGAGCTGTTTTTT. The variable domain in full, with the rest retrieved from reference TRBV7-9 and TRBJ2-2, is DTGVSQNPRHKITKRGQNVTFRCDPISEHNRLYWYRQTLGQGPEFLTYFQNEAQLEKSRLLSDRFSAERPKGSFSTLEIQRTEQGDSAMYLCASNGGELFFGEGSRLTVL.

This clone was observed a single time. The CDR3 region has the DNA TGCAGCGCTTCGGTCCTAGCGCCAAACACCGGGGAGCTGTTTTTT. Protein sequence: CSASVLAPNTGELFF. V usage is TRBV29-1 and J usage is TRBJ2-2; perhaps TRBD2 as D (6 bases). Looked up from germline, CDR1 is SQVTM and CDR2 is ANQGSEA. The CDR3 is 15 residues long. V shed 7 bases and J shed 2 bases, with 17 bases lying between them.

The chain is built from TRBV6-5 and TRBJ2-5; D remains unclear. The germline V gene has CDR1 MNHEY and CDR2 SVGAGI. The CDR3 consists of 13 residues. Trimming left V 5 bases short and J 4 bases short, with 11 bases between. The CDR3 loop is CASSRATRETQYF. The CDR3 region has the DNA TGTGCCAGCAGTCGCGCGACACGAGAGACCCAGTACTTC.

To note about this clone: A junction end diverges from the germline sequence, so it may reflect a read error. The chain links TRBV5-6 to TRBJ1-5; a weak D match, TRBD1 (5 bases). This CDR3 contains 16 residues. Germline-derived CDR1 and CDR2 are SGHDT and YYEEEE. CDR3 nucleotide sequence: TGTGCCAGCAGCTTGGGGGGGGATTGGAGCAATCAGCCCCAGCCTTTT. Translated, it gives CASSLGGDWSNQPQPF.

The chain recombines TRBV6-5 with TRBJ2-3; 11 nucleotides match TRBD1. Trimming at V came to 6 bases and at J to 4 bases, leaving 6 bases not matched to a gene. This CDR3 region has 15 residues. The germline CDR1 and CDR2 sequences are MNHEY and SVGAGI. The CDR3, as DNA: TGTGCCAGCAGGTGGACAGGGGGCTCTGCAGATACGCAGTATTTT. Amino acid sequence: CASRWTGGSADTQYF.

The rearrangement links TRBV27 to TRBJ1-3; TRBD1 matches at 10 bases. V lost 3 bases, J lost 9 bases, and 5 bases stayed unmatched. Germline V CDR1 and CDR2: MNHEY, SMNVEV (reference sequence). This CDR3 comprises 14 residues. The CDR3 nucleotides are TGTGCCAGCAGTTTGACAGGGGGCCGGGGCACCATATATTTT. This encodes CASSLTGGRGTIYF.

V is TRBV18 and J is TRBJ1-1; TRBD1 agrees at 9 bases. The J segment lost 10 bases and the V segment lost 0 bases, leaving 3 bases of the junction unmatched. Germline loops: CDR1 KGHSH, CDR2 LQKENI. CDR3 length: 13 amino acids. For the CDR3, the DNA is TGTGCCAGCTCACCACCGGGACAGGGTGCAGCTTTCTTT. It codes for CASSPPGQGAAFF.

This CDR3 is CAISESDWYEQYF. The CDR3 coding sequence is TGTGCCATCAGTGAGAGCGATTGGTACGAGCAGTACTTC. This sequence joins TRBV10-3 and TRBJ2-7; D unresolved. Germline CDR1 is ENHRY and CDR2 is SYGVKD. This CDR3 is built from 13 residues. Deletions cut 2 bases from V and 4 bases from J, with 9 bases between.

The chain combines TRBV5-1 with TRBJ2-3, with 9 bases fitting TRBD2. The CDR3 runs to 15 residues. CDR1 SGHRS and CDR2 YFSETQ come from the germline V gene. Losses at the gene ends were 0 bases for V and 4 bases for J; bases not matched to a gene: 3. The CDR3 loop reads CASSLGLAGSDTQYF. CDR3 coding DNA: TGCGCCAGCAGCTTGGGGCTAGCGGGATCAGATACGCAGTATTTT.

The chain employs TRBV6-1 and TRBJ2-1, with D uncertain. Germline V gene data show CDR1 as MNHNS and CDR2 as SASEGT. The ends were cut back, 5 bases at V and 8 bases at J, with 7 bases in the middle. The CDR3 loop spans 11 amino acids. In nucleotides, the CDR3 is TGTGCCAGCAGTATAGTCCATGAGCAGTTCTTC. It is translated as CASSIVHEQFF.

CDR3 DNA: TGTGCCAGCAGTAGAACCGGGACAGGGGTTGAAAAACTGTTTTTT. Its protein product is CASSRTGTGVEKLFF. V usage is TRBV6-5 and J usage is TRBJ1-4; 10 bases map to TRBD1. The CDR3 is made up of 15 amino acids. V shed 5 bases and J 7 bases; nucleotides not matched to a gene: 7. The germline V gene has CDR1 MNHEY and CDR2 SVGAGI.

J is TRBJ2-7 and V is TRBV5-4; D is undetermined. Germline values: CDR1 SGHNT, CDR2 YYREEE (reference sequence). CDR3 size: 14 residues. The germline V and J ends were trimmed by 4 bases and 6 bases, with 17 bases remaining between them. The CDR3 DNA sequence: TGTGCCAGCAGCCCTTCGCGGCAGTCTCTCGAGCAGTACTTC. It encodes CASSPSRQSLEQYF. Drawing the rest from reference TRBV5-4 and TRBJ2-7, the complete variable domain is ETGVTQSPTHLIKTRGQQVTLRCSSQSGHNTVSWYQQALGQGPQFIFQYYREEENGRGNFPPRFSGLQFPNYSSELNVNALELDDSALYLCASSPSRQSLEQYFGPGTRLTVT.

J is TRBJ1-2 and V is TRBV30; D may be TRBD1 (5 bases). The CDR3 covers 13 residues. V was cut by 8 bases and J by 3 bases, with 16 bases left in between. Germline values: CDR1 GTSNPN, CDR2 SVGIG (reference sequence). This chain's CDR3 is CAQTPGWDYGYTF. Written as DNA, the CDR3 is TGTGCCCAAACACCAGGGTGGGACTATGGCTACACCTTC.

The rearrangement joins TRBV29-1 to TRBJ2-5; 9 bases are shared with TRBD1. The CDR3 contains 14 residues. Germline assignment: CDR1 SQVTM and CDR2 ANQGSEA. The trim removed 7 bases at V and 5 bases at J, leaving 11 bases unmatched. In DNA, the CDR3 is TGCAGCGCTCCGGGACAGGGAGGTTGGGAGACCCAGTACTTC. Translated: CSAPGQGGWETQYF.

This chain uses TRBV7-2 with TRBJ2-1, with 11 bases lining up with TRBD2. CDR1 is SGHTA, CDR2 FQGNSA, per germline. V dropped 4 bases and J dropped 5; count of bases not matched to a gene: 10. This CDR3 spans 17 amino acids. The CDR3 reads CASSSDSGRAPHNEQFF. In DNA, the CDR3 is TGTGCCAGCAGCTCTGATAGCGGGAGGGCCCCCCACAATGAGCAGTTCTTC.

The chain couples TRBV7-3 to TRBJ2-1, with 7 bases that match TRBD2. The CDR3 spans 16 residues. CDR1 is SGHTA, CDR2 FQGTGA, per germline. J gave up 4 bases and V 5 bases, and 11 bases lay outside the gene matches. The chain's CDR3 is CASSLGASGVYNEQFF. CDR3 nucleotide sequence: TGTGCCAGCAGCCTCGGGGCTAGCGGAGTGTACAATGAGCAGTTCTTC. Drawing the rest from reference TRBV7-3 and TRBJ2-1, the complete variable domain is GAGVSQTPSNKVTEKGKYVELRCDPISGHTALYWYRQSLGQGPEFLIYFQGTGAADDSGLPNDRFFAVRPEGSVSTLKIQRTERGDSAVYLCASSLGASGVYNEQFFGPGTRLTVL.

The gene calls are TRBV28 and TRBJ1-2; D possibly corresponds to TRBD1 (6 bases). The CDR3 consists of 14 residues. Trimming took 4 bases from V and 4 from J, leaving 13 bases between them. Germline V lookup: CDR1 MDHEN, CDR2 SYDVKM. CDR3 nucleotide sequence: TGTGCCAGCAGTTCGACTCAGGGGCCCTATGGCTACACCTTC. It is translated as CASSSTQGPYGYTF.

The CDR3 DNA follows: TGTGCCAGTAACATCGGGACAGGGGTCACTGAAGCTTTCTTT. It encodes CASNIGTGVTEAFF. The J gene is TRBJ1-1, the V gene TRBV19; 10 bases line up with TRBD1. Trimming at V came to 7 bases and at J to 4 bases, leaving 6 bases not matched to a gene. Per germline, CDR1 LNHDA and CDR2 SQIVND (reference sequence). There are 14 residues in the CDR3.

This sequence joins TRBV10-2 and TRBJ2-7, with D possibly matching TRBD2 (5 bases). Germline lookup yields CDR1 WSHSY and CDR2 SAAADI. V was pared by 1 base and J by 3 bases, with 16 bases between. This CDR3 has 16 residues. CDR3 coding DNA: TGCGCCAGCAGTGAGTGGGGTTGGACGGGAAACTACGAGCAGTACTTC. Translated: CASSEWGWTGNYEQYF.

The chain has TRBV7-8 and TRBJ2-7; TRBD2 matches at 7 bases. With 5 bases clipped from V and 2 bases from J, the junction kept 9 bases outside the gene matches. CDR1 and CDR2 from the germline V gene are SGHVS and FQNEAQ. This CDR3 region has 15 residues. DNA of the CDR3: TGTGCCAGCAGCGGACGGACTAGAGAACCCTACGAGCAGTACTTC. Translated: CASSGRTREPYEQYF.

The chain carries TRBV28 and TRBJ2-1; 9 nucleotides align to TRBD1. This CDR3 is 15 amino acids long. V trimming: 9 bases; J trimming: 3 bases; junction bases outside the gene matches: 9. The germline CDR1 and CDR2 sequences are MDHEN and SYDVKM. CDR3 DNA sequence: TGTGCCAGTGTCATCGGGACAGGGAACTACAATGAGCAGTTCTTC. Its translation: CASVIGTGNYNEQFF.